Each of the 3 T cell receptor beta chains below was sequenced from the same sample in a study of CD8 T cells in ankylosing spondylitis. TCRdb independently ran MiXCR on the 5' RACE reads; one entry per CDR3 protein. The data contain 290,000 or so distinct CDR3 sequences, 20% to 25% of them seen just once; the ten biggest clones take up 3.5% to 4.5%. Sequencing was carried out using blood, either unsorted or a sorted T cell fraction (not recorded which). These receptors came from a female donor with ankylosing spondylitis or in good health (not recorded which).

The chain carries TRBV6-5 and TRBJ2-2; 11 bases are a match to TRBD2. The CDR3 has 18 residues. The junction had 8 bases not matched to a gene; V was cut back by 0 bases and J by 5 bases. In germline, CDR1 is MNHEY, CDR2 SVGAGI. CDR3 DNA: TGTGCCAGCAGTTACTCTAGCGGGAGGGCCGCAGGGACCGGGGAGCTGTTTTTT. Translated: CASSYSSGRAAGTGELFF.

As to this clonotype: Lacking the conserved final phenylalanine or tryptophan, this CDR3 likely reflects a read error. The V and J genes are TRBV10-2 and TRBJ2-7; 7 bases map to TRBD2. Germline assignment: CDR1 WSHSY and CDR2 SAAADI. V lost 5 bases, J lost 7 bases, and 14 bases stayed unmatched. The CDR3 consists of 15 residues. The CDR3 bases are TGCGCCAGCAGTCAGCGGGGAGGTATCGTCGGGGAGCAGTACTTA. Amino acids: CASSQRGGIVGEQYL.

In this sample, this clonotype turned up a few times. The rearrangement joins TRBV11-2 to TRBJ2-1; perhaps D is TRBD1 or TRBD2 (6 bases each). This CDR3 spans 16 amino acids. Trimming removed 3 bases at V and 0 bases at J, with 12 bases between. Germline CDR1 is SGHAT and CDR2 is FQNNGV. The CDR3 reads CASSLIGGHSYNEQFF. In DNA, the CDR3 is TGTGCCAGCAGCTTGATCGGGGGCCACTCCTACAATGAGCAGTTCTTC.